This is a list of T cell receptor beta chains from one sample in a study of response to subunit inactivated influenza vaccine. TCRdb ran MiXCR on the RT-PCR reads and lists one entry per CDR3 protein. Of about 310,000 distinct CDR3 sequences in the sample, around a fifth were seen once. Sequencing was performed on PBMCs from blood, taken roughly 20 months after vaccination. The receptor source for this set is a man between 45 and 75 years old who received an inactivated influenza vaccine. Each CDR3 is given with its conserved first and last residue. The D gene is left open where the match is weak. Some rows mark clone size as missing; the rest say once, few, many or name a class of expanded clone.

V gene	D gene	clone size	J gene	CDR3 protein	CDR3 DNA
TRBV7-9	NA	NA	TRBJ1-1	CASSLVRETEAFF	TGTGCCAGCAGCTTGGTAAGGGAGACCGAAGCTTTCTTT
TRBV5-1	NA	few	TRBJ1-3	CASSSASTSGNTIYF	TGCGCCAGCAGCTCGGCGAGTACCTCTGGAAACACCATATATTTT
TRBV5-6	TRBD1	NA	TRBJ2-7	CASSFTGTGGKEQYF	TGTGCCAGCAGCTTCACCGGGACAGGGGGTAAAGAGCAGTACTTC
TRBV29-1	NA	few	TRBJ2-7	CSVEDYEQYF	TGCAGCGTTGAAGATTACGAGCAGTACTTC
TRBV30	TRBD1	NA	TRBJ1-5	CAWSPMDREGQPQHF	TGTGCCTGGAGCCCAATGGACAGGGAGGGTCAGCCCCAGCATTTT
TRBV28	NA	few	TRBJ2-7	CASSSRGQTGYEQYF	TGTGCCAGCAGTTCCCGAGGCCAGACGGGTTACGAGCAGTACTTC
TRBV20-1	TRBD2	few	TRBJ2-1	CSASFLSGGGEQFF	TGCAGTGCTAGCTTCCTGTCCGGGGGGGGTGAGCAGTTCTTC
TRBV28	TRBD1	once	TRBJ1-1	CASSGQENMNTEAFF	TGTGCCAGCAGCGGACAGGAGAACATGAACACTGAAGCTTTCTTT
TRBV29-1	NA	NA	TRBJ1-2	CSVRSGRGYGYTF	TGCAGCGTTAGGTCGGGGCGCGGCTATGGCTACACCTTC
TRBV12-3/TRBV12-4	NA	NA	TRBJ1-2	CASGSRRWTPGNYGYTF	TGTGCCAGCGGGAGCCGGCGCTGGACACCTGGCAACTATGGCTACACCTTC
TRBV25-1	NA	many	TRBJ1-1	CASSELVGASFF	TGTGCCAGCAGTGAATTGGTAGGAGCATCTTTCTTT
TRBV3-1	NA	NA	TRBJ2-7	CASSQDNGGYEQYF	TGTGCCAGCAGCCAAGATAATGGGGGATACGAGCAGTACTTC
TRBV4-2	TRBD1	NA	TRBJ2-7	CASSQGQQGTGGLTYEQYF	TGTGCCAGCAGCCAAGGCCAACAAGGGACAGGGGGCCTCACCTACGAGCAGTACTTC
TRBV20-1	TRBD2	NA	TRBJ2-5	CSAREASGDQETQYF	TGCAGTGCTAGAGAGGCTAGCGGTGATCAAGAGACCCAGTACTTC
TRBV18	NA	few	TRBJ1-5	CASSPDQNQPQHF	TGTGCCAGCTCACCAGATCAGAATCAGCCCCAGCATTTT
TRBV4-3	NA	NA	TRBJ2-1	CASSQEAAGNEQFF	TGCGCCAGCAGCCAAGAGGCTGCTGGGAATGAGCAGTTCTTC
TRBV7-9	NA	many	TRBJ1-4	CASSLARQKLFF	TGTGCCAGCAGCTTAGCACGACAAAAACTGTTTTTT
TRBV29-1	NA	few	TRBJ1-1	CSVKTGNMNTEAFF	TGCAGCGTAAAGACAGGAAACATGAACACTGAAGCTTTCTTT
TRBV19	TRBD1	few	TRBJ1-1	CASSIQGAANTEAFF	TGTGCCAGTAGTATACAGGGGGCGGCGAACACTGAAGCTTTCTTT
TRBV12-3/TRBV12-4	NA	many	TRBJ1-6	CASRYAQGFYNSPLHF	TGTGCCAGCAGGTACGCACAGGGCTTCTATAATTCACCCCTCCACTTT
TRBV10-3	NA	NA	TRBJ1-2	CAISRDLRAYGYTF	TGTGCCATCAGCCGCGATTTAAGGGCATATGGCTACACCTTC
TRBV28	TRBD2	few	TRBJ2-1	CASSTSQRGNDNEQFF	TGTGCCAGCAGTACGTCCCAGCGGGGGAATGACAATGAGCAGTTCTTC
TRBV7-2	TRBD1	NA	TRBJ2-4	CASSQMTGDIQYF	TGTGCCAGCAGCCAGATGACAGGGGACATTCAGTACTTC
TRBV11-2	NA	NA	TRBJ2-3	CASSSRGVTQYF	TGTGCCAGCAGCTCCCGAGGAGTTACGCAGTATTTT
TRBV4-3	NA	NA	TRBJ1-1	CASSQWDMNTEAFF	TGCGCCAGCAGCCAGTGGGACATGAACACTGAAGCTTTCTTT
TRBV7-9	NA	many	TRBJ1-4	CASEMNEEKLFF	TGTGCCAGCGAGATGAACGAGGAAAAACTGTTTTTT
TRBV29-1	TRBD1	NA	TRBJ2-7	CSARGQGAMYEQYF	TGCAGCGCCCGAGGGCAGGGGGCTATGTACGAGCAGTACTTC
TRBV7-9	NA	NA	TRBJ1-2	CASSSTVDSNYGYTF	TGTGCCAGCAGCTCAACGGTGGACAGTAACTATGGCTACACCTTC
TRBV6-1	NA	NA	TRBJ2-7	CASRRRQAHEQYF	TGTGCCAGCAGACGAAGACAGGCCCACGAGCAGTACTTC
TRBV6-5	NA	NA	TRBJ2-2	CASSSPAFGSGTGELFF	TGTGCCAGCAGTTCGCCCGCCTTCGGCAGCGGCACCGGGGAGCTGTTTTTT
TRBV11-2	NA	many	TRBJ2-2	CASSLEDTGELFF	TGTGCCAGCAGTTTAGAGGACACCGGGGAGCTGTTTTTT
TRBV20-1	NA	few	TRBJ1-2	CSAPRTSYGYTF	TGCAGTGCCCCTCGGACAAGCTATGGCTACACCTTC
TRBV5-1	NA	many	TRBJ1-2	CASSSAIGYGYTF	TGCGCCAGCAGCTCTGCAATCGGGTATGGCTACACCTTC
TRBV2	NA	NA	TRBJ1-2	CASKTPLPSVYGYTF	TGTGCCAGCAAGACACCGCTGCCTTCTGTTTATGGCTACACCTTC
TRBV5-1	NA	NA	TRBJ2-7	CASSYEGLPYEQYF	TGCGCCAGCAGTTACGAGGGGCTCCCCTACGAGCAGTACTTC
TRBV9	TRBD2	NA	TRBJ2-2	CASSPTSGSATGELFF	TGTGCCAGCAGCCCGACTAGCGGTTCAGCCACCGGGGAGCTGTTTTTT
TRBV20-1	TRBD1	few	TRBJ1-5	CSARADRGRSLENQPQHF	TGCAGTGCTAGAGCTGACAGGGGGAGATCGTTGGAGAATCAGCCCCAGCATTTT
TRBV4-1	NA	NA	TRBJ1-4	CASSRSGGAWGLNEKLFF	TGCGCCAGCAGCCGCTCCGGTGGGGCCTGGGGGCTCAATGAAAAACTGTTTTTT
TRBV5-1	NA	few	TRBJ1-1	CASSVVGQQNTEAFF	TGCGCCAGCAGCGTCGTAGGGCAACAAAACACTGAAGCTTTCTTT
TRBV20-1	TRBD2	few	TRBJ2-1	CSVTLAGEPSSYNEQFF	TGCAGTGTCACGCTAGCGGGGGAGCCCAGCTCCTACAATGAGCAGTTCTTC
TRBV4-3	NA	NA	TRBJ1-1	CASSQDSFLGTEAFF	TGCGCCAGCAGCCAAGATTCGTTTCTCGGCACTGAAGCTTTCTTT
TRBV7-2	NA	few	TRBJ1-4	CASSPSRVQRGEKLFF	TGTGCCAGCAGCCCGTCTCGTGTCCAGCGGGGAGAAAAACTGTTTTTT
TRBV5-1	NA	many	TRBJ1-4	CASSFGGLFYEKLFF	TGCGCCAGCAGCTTCGGGGGGCTGTTTTATGAAAAACTGTTTTTT
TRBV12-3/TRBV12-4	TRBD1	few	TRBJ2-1	CASSSRQGQNEQFF	TGTGCCAGCAGTTCCCGACAGGGACAAAATGAGCAGTTCTTC
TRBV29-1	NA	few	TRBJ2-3	CSVEDQGSTDTQYF	TGCAGCGTTGAAGATCAGGGGAGCACAGATACGCAGTATTTT
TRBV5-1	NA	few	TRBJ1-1	CASSLIGSNTEAFF	TGCGCCAGCAGCTTGATAGGGTCCAACACTGAAGCTTTCTTT
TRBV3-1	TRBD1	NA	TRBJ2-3	CASSQVQGAADTQYF	TGTGCCAGCAGCCAAGTGCAGGGGGCCGCAGATACGCAGTATTTT
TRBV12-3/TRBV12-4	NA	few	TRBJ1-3	CASSLGQGIGNTIYF	TGTGCCAGCAGTTTGGGGCAGGGGATTGGAAACACCATATATTTT
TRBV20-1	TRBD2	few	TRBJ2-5	CSASLRTSVRETQYF	TGCAGTGCTAGTCTTCGGACTAGCGTCCGAGAGACCCAGTACTTC
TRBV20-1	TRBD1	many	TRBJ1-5	CSAPTGGGTRSNQPQHF	TGCAGTGCCCCGACAGGGGGCGGAACTCGTAGCAATCAGCCCCAGCATTTT
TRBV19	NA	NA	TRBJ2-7	CASSPSDRGSVASGRWRSYEQYF	TGTGCCAGTAGCCCCTCGGACAGGGGGTCTGTCGCTAGCGGGAGATGGCGCTCCTACGAGCAGTACTTC
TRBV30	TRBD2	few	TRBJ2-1	CAWSSYPTSGGSSSYNEQFF	TGTGCCTGGAGTTCCTATCCGACTAGCGGGGGATCGAGCTCCTACAATGAGCAGTTCTTC
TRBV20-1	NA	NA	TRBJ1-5	CSAIGVQDQPQHF	TGCAGTGCTATAGGGGTTCAGGATCAGCCCCAGCATTTT
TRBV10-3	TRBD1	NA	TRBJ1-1	CAISEETGGWNTEAFF	TGTGCCATCAGTGAGGAAACAGGGGGCTGGAACACTGAAGCTTTCTTT
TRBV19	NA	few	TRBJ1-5	CASSIARGVEQPQHF	TGTGCCAGTAGTATAGCTCGGGGGGTTGAGCAGCCCCAGCATTTT
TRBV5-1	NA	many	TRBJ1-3	CASRTDRNSGNTIYF	TGCGCCAGCCGCACCGACAGGAACTCTGGAAACACCATATATTTT